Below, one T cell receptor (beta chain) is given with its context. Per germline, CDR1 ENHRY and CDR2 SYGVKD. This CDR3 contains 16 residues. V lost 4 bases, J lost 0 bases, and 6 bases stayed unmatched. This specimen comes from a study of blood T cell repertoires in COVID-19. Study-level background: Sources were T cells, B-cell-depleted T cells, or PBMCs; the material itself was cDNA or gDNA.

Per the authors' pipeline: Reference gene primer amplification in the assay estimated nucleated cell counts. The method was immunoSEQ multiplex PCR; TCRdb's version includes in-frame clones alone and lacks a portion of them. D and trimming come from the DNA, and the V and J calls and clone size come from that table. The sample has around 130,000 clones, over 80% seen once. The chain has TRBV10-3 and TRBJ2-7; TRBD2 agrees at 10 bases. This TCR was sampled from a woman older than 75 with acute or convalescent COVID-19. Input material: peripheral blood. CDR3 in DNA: TGTGCCATCAGTGGAAGACTAGCGGGCCCCTCCTACGAGCAGTACTTC. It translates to CAISGRLAGPSYEQYF.